These 10 T cell receptor beta chains were sequenced from one sample in a study of vaccination and CD4 T cells after COVID-19. Treatment defined: roughly 10-day PBMC culture with coronavirus spike peptide pools or control peptides (ViraFEST assay). The study sequenced cultured CD4+ T cell DNA using the Oncomine TCR Beta short-read assay. Each CDR3 protein is one row after TCRdb ran MiXCR on the PCR reads. Found here are fewer than 25,000 distinct CDR3 sequences, 49% of them singletons; the top ten hold 6.1%. What these receptors recognize is not known. Input material: CD4+ T cells from blood, cultured in vitro. Receptors were obtained from a human donor who had recovered from COVID-19.

The rearrangement joins TRBV7-8 to TRBJ2-2; D possibly matches TRBD1 or TRBD2 (5 bases each). This CDR3 region has 15 residues. CDR1 SGHVS and CDR2 FQNEAQ come from the germline V gene. The V and J ends lost 2 bases and 4 bases respectively, with 11 bases between them. CDR3 protein: CASSLSRAGTGELFF. The CDR3 DNA reads as TGTGCCAGCAGCTTATCCAGGGCGGGCACCGGGGAGCTGTTTTTT.

This sequence joins TRBV11-3 and TRBJ2-3; 8 bases are a match to TRBD2. Germline V gives CDR1 SGHNT, CDR2 YENEEA. The CDR3 sequence is 15 residues long. Trimming at V came to 3 bases and at J to 4 bases, leaving 6 bases not matched to a gene. In DNA, the CDR3 is TGTGCCAGCAGCTTGTATCGGGGGGGGCCAGATACGCAGTATTTT. It specifies CASSLYRGGPDTQYF.

The chain has TRBV20-1 and TRBJ2-3, with TRBD2 as a possible D gene (7 bases). CDR1 and CDR2 (germline): DFQATT, SNEGSKA (reference sequence). Trimming stripped 2 bases from V and 4 bases from J, with 22 bases between. The CDR3 consists of 17 residues. CDR3: CSARRTGGQRLADTQYF. CDR3 nucleotides: TGCAGTGCTAGAAGGACGGGGGGACAACGTTTAGCAGATACGCAGTATTTT.

The sample holds a few counts of this clonotype. The rearrangement uses TRBV20-1 and TRBJ2-1; D may match TRBD1 or TRBD2 (5 bases each). Between the trimmed V and J ends, which lost 0 bases and 5 bases, there was a span of 14 bases. The CDR3 is 15 amino acids. CDR1 is DFQATT, CDR2 SNEGSKA, per germline (reference sequence). DNA for the CDR3: TGCAGTGCTAGAGATTTCCGGGGACGGAACAATGAGCAGTTCTTC. It translates to CSARDFRGRNNEQFF.

V usage is TRBV20-1 and J usage is TRBJ2-1; D is uncertain. Trimming took 5 bases from V and 6 from J, leaving 14 bases between them. Germline CDR1 reads DFQATT; CDR2 reads SNEGSKA (reference sequence). The CDR3 length is 13 residues. The CDR3 nucleotides are TGCAGTGCTTATACCACGGTATTCAATGAGCAGTTCTTC. This gives the protein CSAYTTVFNEQFF.

This chain uses TRBV27 with TRBJ1-6, with D maybe TRBD1 (6 bases). V was shortened by 3 bases and J by 5 bases, with 14 bases between the two germline ends. This CDR3 region has 16 residues. CDR1 is MNHEY, CDR2 SMNVEV, per germline (reference sequence). The CDR3 DNA follows: TGTGCCAGCAGTTTGGGGGGGGGGGCCGATAATTCACCCCTCCACTTT. Its protein is CASSLGGGADNSPLHF.

The chain uses TRBV5-1 and TRBJ2-3, with 9 bases lining up with TRBD1. The CDR3 contains 15 residues. Germline lookup yields CDR1 SGHRS and CDR2 YFSETQ. With V trimmed by 0 bases and J by 8 bases, 7 bases remained unmatched. For the CDR3, the DNA is TGCGCCAGCAGCTTGGCCGGGACAGGGTTGGGTACGCAGTATTTT. Amino acids: CASSLAGTGLGTQYF.

The chain combines TRBV5-4 with TRBJ2-1; tentative D call: TRBD1 (5 bases). The J call may be wrong; the DNA end is better matched by TRBJ2-7. There are 14 residues in the CDR3. Germline assignment: CDR1 SGHNT and CDR2 YYREEE (reference sequence). The CDR3 sequence: CASSLALGRNEQYF. As DNA, the CDR3 is TGTGCCAGCAGCTTGGCGCTGGGGCGAAACGAGCAGTACTTC.

The sample holds a few counts of this clonotype. The chain carries TRBV7-2 and TRBJ2-5; 11 bases map to TRBD1. Germline loops: CDR1 SGHTA, CDR2 FQGNSA. This CDR3 has 13 residues. V was clipped by 4 bases and J by 7 bases; unmatched bases: 2. CDR3 amino acids: CASSSGTGGTQYF. The CDR3 DNA reads TGTGCCAGCAGCTCTGGGACAGGGGGGACCCAGTACTTC.

This clonotype was detected a few times. The rearrangement links TRBV6-5 to TRBJ1-2, with unresolved D. Per germline, CDR1 MNHEY and CDR2 SVGAGI. The CDR3 covers 14 residues. V was pared by 0 bases and J by 5 bases, with 10 bases between. The chain's CDR3 is CASSYSQAPYGYTF. DNA of the CDR3: TGTGCCAGCAGTTACTCGCAGGCACCGTATGGCTACACCTTC.